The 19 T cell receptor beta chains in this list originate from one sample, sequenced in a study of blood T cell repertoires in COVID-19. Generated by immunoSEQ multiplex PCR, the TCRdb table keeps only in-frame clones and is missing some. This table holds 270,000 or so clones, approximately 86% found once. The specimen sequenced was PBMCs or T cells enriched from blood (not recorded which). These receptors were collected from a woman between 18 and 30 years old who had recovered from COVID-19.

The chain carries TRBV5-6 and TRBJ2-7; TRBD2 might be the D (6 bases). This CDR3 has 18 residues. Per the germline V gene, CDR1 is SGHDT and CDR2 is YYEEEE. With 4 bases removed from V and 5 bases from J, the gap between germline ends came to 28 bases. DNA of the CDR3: TGTGCCAGCAGCCCGGAGGGACTCGGTACAGGAGGGGAGAACGAGCAGTACTTC. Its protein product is CASSPEGLGTGGENEQYF.

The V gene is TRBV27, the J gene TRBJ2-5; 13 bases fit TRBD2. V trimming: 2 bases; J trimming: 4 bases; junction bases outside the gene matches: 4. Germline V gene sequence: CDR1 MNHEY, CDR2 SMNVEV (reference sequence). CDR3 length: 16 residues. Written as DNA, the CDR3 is TGTGCCAGCAGTTTAGATGGACTAGCGGGAGTAGAGACCCAGTACTTC. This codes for CASSLDGLAGVETQYF.

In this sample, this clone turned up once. CDR3 sequence reads: CATSDSQGSYGYTF. The CDR3 nucleotides read TGTGCCACCAGTGATTCCCAGGGCAGCTATGGCTACACCTTC. V is TRBV24-1 and J is TRBJ1-2; a possible D gene is TRBD1 (5 bases). V was trimmed by 2 bases and J by 4 bases, leaving 10 bases between them. CDR3 length: 14 amino acids. From germline, CDR1 is KGHDR and CDR2 SFDVKD.

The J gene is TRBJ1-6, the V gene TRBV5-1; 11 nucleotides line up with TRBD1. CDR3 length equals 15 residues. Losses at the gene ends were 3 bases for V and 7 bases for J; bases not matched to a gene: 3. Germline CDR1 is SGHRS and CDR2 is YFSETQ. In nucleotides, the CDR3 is TGCGCCAGCAGCTGGACAGGGGGCGTAAATTCACCCCTCCACTTT. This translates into CASSWTGGVNSPLHF.

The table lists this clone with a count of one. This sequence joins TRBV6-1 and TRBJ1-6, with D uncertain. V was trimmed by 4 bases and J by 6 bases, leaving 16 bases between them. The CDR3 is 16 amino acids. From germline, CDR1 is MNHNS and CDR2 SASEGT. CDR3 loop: CASSVRWRPLNSPLHF. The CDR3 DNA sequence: TGTGCCAGCAGTGTAAGATGGCGGCCCCTTAATTCACCCCTCCACTTT.

Written as DNA, the CDR3 is TGTGCCAGTAGTATAGACGGCGGAGTAGTGCAGTACTTC. The encoded protein is CASSIDGGVVQYF. The chain employs TRBV19 and TRBJ2-7; D not resolved. This CDR3 is built from 13 residues. Germline lookup yields CDR1 LNHDA and CDR2 SQIVND (reference sequence). V was cut by 0 bases and J by 9 bases, with 12 bases left in between.

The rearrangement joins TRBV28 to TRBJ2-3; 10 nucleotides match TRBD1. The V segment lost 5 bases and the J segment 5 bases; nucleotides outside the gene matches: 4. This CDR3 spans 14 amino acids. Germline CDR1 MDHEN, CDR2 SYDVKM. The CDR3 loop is CASSRDRGIDTQYF. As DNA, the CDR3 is TGTGCCAGCAGTAGGGACAGGGGTATAGATACGCAGTATTTT.

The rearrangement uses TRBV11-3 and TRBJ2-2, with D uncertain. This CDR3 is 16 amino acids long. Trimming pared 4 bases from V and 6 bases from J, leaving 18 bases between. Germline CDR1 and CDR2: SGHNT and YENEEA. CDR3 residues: CASSSLGGKVAGELFF. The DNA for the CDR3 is TGTGCCAGCAGCTCCCTCGGCGGTAAGGTCGCCGGGGAGCTGTTTTTT. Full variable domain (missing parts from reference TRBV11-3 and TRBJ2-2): EAGVVQSPRYKIIEKKQPVAFWCNPISGHNTLYWYLQNLGQGPELLIRYENEEAVDDSQLPKDRFSAERLKGVDSTLKIQPAELGDSAVYLCASSSLGGKVAGELFFGEGSRLTVL.

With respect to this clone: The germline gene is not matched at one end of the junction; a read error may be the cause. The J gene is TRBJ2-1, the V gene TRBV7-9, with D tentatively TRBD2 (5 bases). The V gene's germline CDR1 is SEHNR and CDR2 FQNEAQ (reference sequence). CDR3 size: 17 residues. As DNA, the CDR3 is TGTGTCAGCAGCTCGCCTAGAGCGGAGCTCTCCTACAATGAGCAGTTCTTC. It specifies CVSSSPRAELSYNEQFF.

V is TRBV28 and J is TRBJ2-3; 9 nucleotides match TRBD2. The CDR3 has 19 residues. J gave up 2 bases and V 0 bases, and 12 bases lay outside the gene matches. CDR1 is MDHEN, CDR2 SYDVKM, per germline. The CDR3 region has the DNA TGTGCCAGCAGTTTATGGAGCGGTGGCGGGAGGGCCTACACAGATACGCAGTATTTT. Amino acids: CASSLWSGGGRAYTDTQYF.

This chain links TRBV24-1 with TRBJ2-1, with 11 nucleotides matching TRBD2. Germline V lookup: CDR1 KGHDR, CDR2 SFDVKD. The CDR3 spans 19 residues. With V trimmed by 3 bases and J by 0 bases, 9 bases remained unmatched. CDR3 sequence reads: CATSDQGLAEGNSYNEQFF. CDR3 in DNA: TGTGCCACCAGTGATCAGGGACTAGCGGAGGGGAACTCCTACAATGAGCAGTTCTTC.

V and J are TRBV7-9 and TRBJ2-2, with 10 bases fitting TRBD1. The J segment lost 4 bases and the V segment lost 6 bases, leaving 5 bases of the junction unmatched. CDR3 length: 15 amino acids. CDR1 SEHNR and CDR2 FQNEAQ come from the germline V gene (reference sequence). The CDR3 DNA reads TGTGCCAGCAGTAAGACAGGGGGCGGCACCGGGGAGCTGTTTTTT. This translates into CASSKTGGGTGELFF. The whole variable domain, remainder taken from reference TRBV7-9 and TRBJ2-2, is DTGVSQNPRHKITKRGQNVTFRCDPISEHNRLYWYRQTLGQGPEFLTYFQNEAQLEKSRLLSDRFSAERPKGSFSTLEIQRTEQGDSAMYLCASSKTGGGTGELFFGEGSRLTVL.

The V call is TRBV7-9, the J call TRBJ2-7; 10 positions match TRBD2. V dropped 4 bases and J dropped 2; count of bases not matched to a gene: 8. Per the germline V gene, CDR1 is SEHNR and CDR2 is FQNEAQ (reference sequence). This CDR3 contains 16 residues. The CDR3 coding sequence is TGTGCCAGCAGCTCCACGGGGAGCGGGAGGGCCTACGAGCAGTACTTC. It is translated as CASSSTGSGRAYEQYF.

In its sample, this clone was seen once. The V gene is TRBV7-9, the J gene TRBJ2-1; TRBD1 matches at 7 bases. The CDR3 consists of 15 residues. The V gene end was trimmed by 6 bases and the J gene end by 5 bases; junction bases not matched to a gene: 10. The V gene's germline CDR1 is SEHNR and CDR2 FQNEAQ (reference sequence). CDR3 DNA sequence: TGTGCCAGCAGGGATGGACAGGATCCCAACAATGAGCAGTTCTTC. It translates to CASRDGQDPNNEQFF.

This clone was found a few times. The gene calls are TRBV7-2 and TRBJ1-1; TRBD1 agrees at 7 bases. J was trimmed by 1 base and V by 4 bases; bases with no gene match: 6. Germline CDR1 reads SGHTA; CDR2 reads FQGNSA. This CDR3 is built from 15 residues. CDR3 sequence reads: CASSSRTGPNTEAFF. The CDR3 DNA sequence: TGTGCCAGCAGCTCTCGGACAGGACCGAACACTGAAGCTTTCTTT.

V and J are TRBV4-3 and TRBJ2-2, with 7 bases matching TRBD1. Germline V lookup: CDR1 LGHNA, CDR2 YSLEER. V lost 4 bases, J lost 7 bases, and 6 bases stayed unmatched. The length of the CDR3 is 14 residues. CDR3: CASSLGTAHGELFF. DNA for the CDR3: TGCGCCAGCAGCCTTGGGACAGCACACGGGGAGCTGTTTTTT.

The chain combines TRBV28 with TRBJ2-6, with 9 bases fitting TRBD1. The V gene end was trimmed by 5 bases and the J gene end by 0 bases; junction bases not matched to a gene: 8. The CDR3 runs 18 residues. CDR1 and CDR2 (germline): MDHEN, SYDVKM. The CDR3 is CASSPPGQGPSGANVLTF. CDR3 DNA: TGTGCCAGCAGTCCCCCGGGACAGGGCCCCTCTGGGGCCAACGTCCTGACTTTC.

The DNA of the CDR3 is TGTGCCAGTAGTGTACGTCAGGGCGGATCCACCGGGGAGCTGTTTTTT. It codes for CASSVRQGGSTGELFF. This chain uses TRBV19 with TRBJ2-2, with a possible D match to TRBD1 (5 bases). V lost 5 bases to trimming and J lost 4 bases, with 17 bases between them. The CDR3 sequence is 16 residues long. Germline CDR1 reads LNHDA; CDR2 reads SQIVND (reference sequence).

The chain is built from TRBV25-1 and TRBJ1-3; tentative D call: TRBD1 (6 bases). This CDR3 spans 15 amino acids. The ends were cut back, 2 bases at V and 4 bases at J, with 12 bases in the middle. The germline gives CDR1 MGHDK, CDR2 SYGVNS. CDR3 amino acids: CASSETGSPGNTIYF. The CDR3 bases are TGTGCCAGCAGTGAAACAGGGTCTCCCGGAAACACCATATATTTT.